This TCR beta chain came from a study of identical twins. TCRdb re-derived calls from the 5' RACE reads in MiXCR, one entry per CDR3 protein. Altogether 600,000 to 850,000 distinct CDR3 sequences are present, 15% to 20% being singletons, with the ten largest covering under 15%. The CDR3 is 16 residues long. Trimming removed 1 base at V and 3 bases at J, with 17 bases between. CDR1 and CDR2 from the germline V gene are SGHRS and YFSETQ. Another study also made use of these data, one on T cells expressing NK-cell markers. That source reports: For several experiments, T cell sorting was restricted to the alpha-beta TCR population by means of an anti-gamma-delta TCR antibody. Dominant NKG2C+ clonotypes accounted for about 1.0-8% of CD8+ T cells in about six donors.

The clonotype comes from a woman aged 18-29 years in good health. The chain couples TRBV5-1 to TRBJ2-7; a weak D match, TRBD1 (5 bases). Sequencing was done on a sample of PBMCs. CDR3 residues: CASSLPFGGQGYEQYF. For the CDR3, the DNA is TGCGCCAGCAGCTTGCCCTTTGGCGGTCAGGGCTACGAGCAGTACTTC.